This T cell receptor beta chain was sequenced in a study of blood T cells in healthy people across ages. The study's findings and limits: Comparison with aged donors showed that long-lived donors had more naive CD4+ cells and higher diversity.

The second PCR ran about 7 to 12 cycles with a sample-barcoded 5' primer and J-beta primers. TCRdb analysed the 5' RACE reads with MiXCR anew, one entry per CDR3 protein. Altogether over a million distinct CDR3 sequences are present, 40% to 45% being singletons, with the ten largest covering 15% to 20%. About this clonotype itself: Antigen unknown.

The TCR was taken from a woman between 55 and 75 years old in good health. The sequenced sample consisted of blood.

Here the CDR3 reads CASRAGAQGSTEAFF. In DNA form, the CDR3 reads TGTGCCAGCAGGGCGGGGGCACAGGGAAGCACTGAAGCTTTCTTT. This sequence joins TRBV12-3 or TRBV12-4 and TRBJ1-1; weak D call: TRBD1 (6 bases). The CDR3 totals 15 residues. The ends were cut back, 6 bases at V and 4 bases at J, with 18 bases in the middle.